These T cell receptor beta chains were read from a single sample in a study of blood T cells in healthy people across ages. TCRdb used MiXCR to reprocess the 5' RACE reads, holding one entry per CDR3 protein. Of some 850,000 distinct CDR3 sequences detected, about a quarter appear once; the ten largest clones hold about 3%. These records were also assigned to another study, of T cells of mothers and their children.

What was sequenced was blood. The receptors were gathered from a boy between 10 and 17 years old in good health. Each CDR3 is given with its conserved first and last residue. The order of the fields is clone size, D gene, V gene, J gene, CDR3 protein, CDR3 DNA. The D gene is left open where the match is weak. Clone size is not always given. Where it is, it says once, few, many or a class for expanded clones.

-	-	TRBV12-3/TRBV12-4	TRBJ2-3	CASSLGLVHTDTQYF	TGTGCCAGCAGTTTAGGGCTAGTCCACACAGATACGCAGTATTTT
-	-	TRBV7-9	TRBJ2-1	CASSHEENYNEQFF	TGTGCCAGCAGCCATGAGGAGAACTACAATGAGCAGTTCTTC
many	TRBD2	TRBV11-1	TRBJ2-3	CASSFASGGTDTQYF	TGTGCCAGCAGCTTCGCTAGCGGGGGGACAGATACGCAGTATTTT
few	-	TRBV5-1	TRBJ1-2	CASSLEPGGYGYTF	TGCGCCAGCAGCTTGGAGCCGGGGGGCTATGGCTACACCTTC
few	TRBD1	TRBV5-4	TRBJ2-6	CASSSPGGPGANVLTF	TGTGCCAGCAGCTCTCCAGGGGGCCCCGGGGCCAACGTCCTGACTTTC
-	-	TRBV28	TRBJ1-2	CASSLLGAGGYTF	TGTGCCAGCAGTTTATTAGGGGCTGGGGGCTACACCTTC
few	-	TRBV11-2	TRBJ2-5	CASSLGHRVRETQYF	TGTGCCAGCAGCTTAGGTCACAGGGTCCGGGAGACCCAGTACTTC
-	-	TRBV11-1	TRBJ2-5	CASSPAQGGEETQYF	TGTGCCAGCAGCCCCGCCCAAGGGGGAGAAGAGACCCAGTACTTC
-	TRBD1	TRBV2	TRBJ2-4	CASSLYDRGDKNIQYF	TGTGCCAGCAGTCTTTACGACAGGGGAGACAAAAACATTCAGTACTTC
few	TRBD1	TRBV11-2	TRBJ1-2	CVSSPSRQGDGYTF	TGTGTCAGCAGCCCCTCTCGACAGGGAGATGGCTACACCTTC
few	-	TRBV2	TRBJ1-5	CASSEGTPNQPQHF	TGTGCCAGCAGTGAGGGGACCCCGAATCAGCCCCAGCATTTT
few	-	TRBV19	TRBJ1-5	CASTLGGQPQHF	TGTGCCAGTACCCTGGGAGGTCAGCCCCAGCATTTT
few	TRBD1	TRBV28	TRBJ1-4	CASRGIDRDYEKLFF	TGTGCCAGCAGAGGGATTGACAGGGATTACGAAAAACTGTTTTTT
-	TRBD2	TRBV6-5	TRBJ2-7	CASMRGTGEQYF	TGTGCCAGCATGCGGGGGACGGGAGAGCAGTACTTC
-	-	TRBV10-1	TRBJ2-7	CASSNGQNYEQYF	TGCGCCAGCAGTAACGGACAGAACTACGAGCAGTACTTC
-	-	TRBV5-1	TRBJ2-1	CASSLALSSYNAQFF	TGCGCCAGCAGCTTGGCATTGAGCTCCTACAATGCGCAGTTCTTC
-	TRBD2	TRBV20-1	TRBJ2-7	CSARDHSGGVYEQYF	TGCAGTGCTAGAGACCATAGCGGGGGGGTCTACGAGCAGTACTTC
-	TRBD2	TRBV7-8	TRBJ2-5	CASSFSGIRETQYF	TGTGCCAGCAGCTTCAGCGGGATTAGAGAGACCCAGTACTTC
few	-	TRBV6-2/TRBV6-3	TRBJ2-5	CASRASGETQYF	TGTGCCAGCCGTGCGAGTGGGGAGACCCAGTACTTC
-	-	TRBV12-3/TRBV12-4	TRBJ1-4	CASSPQGGNEKLFF	TGTGCCAGCAGTCCACAGGGAGGTAATGAAAAACTGTTTTTT
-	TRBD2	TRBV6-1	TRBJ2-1	CASSRPKLAGALGVYNEQFF	TGTGCCAGCAGTCGACCGAAACTAGCGGGGGCCCTGGGCGTCTACAATGAGCAGTTCTTC
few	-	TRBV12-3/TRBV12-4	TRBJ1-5	CASSWENQPQHF	TGTGCCAGCAGTTGGGAAAATCAGCCCCAGCATTTT
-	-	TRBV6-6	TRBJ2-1	CASSPWARYNEQFF	TGTGCCAGCAGTCCCTGGGCCAGATACAATGAGCAGTTCTTC
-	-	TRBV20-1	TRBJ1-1	CSAHDQQGGPEAFF	TGCAGTGCTCACGACCAACAGGGAGGACCTGAAGCTTTCTTT
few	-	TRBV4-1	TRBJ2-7	CASSPEGILSYEQYF	TGCGCCAGCAGCCCAGAAGGTATACTCTCCTACGAGCAGTACTTC
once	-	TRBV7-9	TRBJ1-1	CASSVQSGLDTEAFF	TGTGCCAGCAGCGTCCAATCCGGGCTCGACACTGAAGCTTTCTTT
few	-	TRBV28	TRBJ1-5	CASSLRRNQHF	TGTGCCAGCAGTTTAAGGAGAAACCAGCATTTT
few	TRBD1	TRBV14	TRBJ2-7	CASSQDRTGWAISSYEQYF	TGTGCCAGCAGCCAGGACCGGACAGGGTGGGCCATCAGCTCCTACGAGCAGTACTTC
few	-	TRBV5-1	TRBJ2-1	CASGEGGANEQFF	TGCGCCAGCGGGGAAGGGGGAGCCAATGAGCAGTTCTTC
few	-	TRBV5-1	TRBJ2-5	CASSPGRAGETQYF	TGCGCCAGCAGCCCGGGAAGGGCTGGGGAGACCCAGTACTTC
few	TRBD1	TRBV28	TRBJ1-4	CASSPTGGDEKLLF	TGTGCCAGCAGCCCGACAGGGGGTGACGAAAAACTGCTTTTT
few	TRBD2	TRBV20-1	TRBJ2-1	CSATTSGGAKNEQFF	TGCAGTGCTACGACTAGCGGGGGGGCTAAGAATGAGCAGTTCTTC
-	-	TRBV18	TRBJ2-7	CASSPNDHEQYF	TGTGCCAGCTCACCAAACGACCACGAGCAGTACTTC
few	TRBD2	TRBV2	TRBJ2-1	CASRGLAEYNEQFF	TGTGCCAGCAGGGGACTAGCGGAGTACAATGAGCAGTTCTTC
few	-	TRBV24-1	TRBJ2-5	CATSGGTDQETQYF	TGTGCCACCAGTGGGGGGACGGACCAAGAGACCCAGTACTTC
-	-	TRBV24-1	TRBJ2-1	CATSDWSSNHEQFF	TGTGCCACCAGTGATTGGAGCAGTAACCATGAGCAGTTCTTC
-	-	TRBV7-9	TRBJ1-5	CASSQGDDQPQHF	TGTGCCAGCAGCCAGGGCGATGATCAGCCCCAGCATTTT
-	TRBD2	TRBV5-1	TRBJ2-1	CASSFAGTSGGISSYNEQFF	TGCGCCAGCAGCTTCGCCGGGACTAGCGGGGGGATAAGCTCCTACAATGAGCAGTTCTTC
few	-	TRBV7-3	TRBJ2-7	CASSLTPGRAEQYF	TGTGCCAGCAGCTTAACCCCAGGGAGAGCCGAGCAGTACTTC
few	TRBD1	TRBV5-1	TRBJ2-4	CASSLTGDRGVDIQYF	TGCGCCAGCAGCTTGACGGGTGACAGGGGCGTTGACATTCAGTACTTC
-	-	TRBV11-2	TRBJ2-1	CASSLGLYEQFF	TGTGCCAGCAGCTTAGGGCTATATGAGCAGTTCTTC
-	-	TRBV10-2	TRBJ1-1	CASSESTTGNTEAFF	TGCGCCAGCAGTGAGTCGACTACAGGGAACACTGAAGCTTTCTTT
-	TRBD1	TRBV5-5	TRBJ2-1	CASSSPRTGGSYNEQFF	TGTGCCAGCAGCTCGCCAAGAACAGGGGGCTCCTACAATGAGCAGTTCTTC
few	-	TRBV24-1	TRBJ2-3	CATSDPKDTQYF	TGTGCCACCAGTGATCCCAAAGATACGCAGTATTTT
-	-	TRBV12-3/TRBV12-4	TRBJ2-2	CASSFYREAGELFF	TGTGCCAGCAGTTTCTACAGGGAGGCCGGGGAGCTGTTTTTT
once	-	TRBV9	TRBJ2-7	CASSLMAGADEQYF	TGTGCCAGCAGCTTGATGGCCGGAGCCGACGAGCAGTACTTC
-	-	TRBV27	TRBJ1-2	CASSQGRRTLYGYTF	TGTGCCAGCAGCCAGGGACGGAGGACCCTTTATGGCTACACCTTC
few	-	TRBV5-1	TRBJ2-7	CASSLANDLGEQYF	TGCGCCAGCAGCTTGGCGAACGATCTGGGCGAGCAGTACTTC
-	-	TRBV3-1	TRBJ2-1	CASSRSSSGNEQFF	TGTGCCAGCAGCCGGTCTAGCTCGGGCAATGAGCAGTTCTTC
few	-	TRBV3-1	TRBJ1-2	CASSQEGRGGYGYTF	TGTGCCAGCAGCCAAGAGGGCAGGGGAGGCTATGGCTACACCTTC
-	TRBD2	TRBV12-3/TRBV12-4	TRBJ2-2	CASSPTSGRTGELFF	TGTGCCAGCAGTCCTACTAGCGGAAGAACCGGGGAGCTGTTTTTT